This TCR beta chain was profiled in a study of blood T cell repertoires in COVID-19. Study-wide context: Sites across the United States, Italy and Spain contributed samples from acute and convalescent COVID-19.

The CDR3 has 16 amino acids. The germline gives CDR1 LNHDA, CDR2 SQIVND (reference sequence). J lost 4 bases, V lost 6 bases, and 10 bases had no gene match. Authors' analysis steps: Researchers report that nucleated cell counts were estimated from reference gene primer amplification. Sequencing used immunoSEQ multiplex PCR; TCRdb keeps in-frame clones, though not all of them. The DNA was the basis for D and trimming; V, J and clone size are from that table. Of 250,000 to 350,000 clones in the sample, roughly 80% were seen once. The source of this sequence is a human donor with COVID-19, enrolled during active disease. The donor label of this sample is uncertain. V and J are TRBV19 and TRBJ2-1; TRBD2 matches at 9 bases. The sequencing input was peripheral blood. CDR3 amino acids: CASRSSWTSDYNEQFF. DNA of the CDR3: TGTGCCAGTAGGAGCTCCTGGACTAGCGATTACAATGAGCAGTTCTTC.